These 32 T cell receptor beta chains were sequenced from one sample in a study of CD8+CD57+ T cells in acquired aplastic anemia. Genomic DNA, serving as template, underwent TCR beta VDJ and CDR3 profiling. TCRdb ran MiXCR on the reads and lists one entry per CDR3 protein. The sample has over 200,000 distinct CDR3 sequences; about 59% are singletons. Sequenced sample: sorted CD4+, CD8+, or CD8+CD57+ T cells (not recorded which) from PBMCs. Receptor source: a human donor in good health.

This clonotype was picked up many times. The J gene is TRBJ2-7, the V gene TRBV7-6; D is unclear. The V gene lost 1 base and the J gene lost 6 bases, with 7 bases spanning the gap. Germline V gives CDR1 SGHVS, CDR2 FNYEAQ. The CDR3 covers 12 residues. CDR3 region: CASSLVAGEQYF. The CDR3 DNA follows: TGTGCCAGCAGCTTAGTAGCAGGCGAGCAGTACTTC.

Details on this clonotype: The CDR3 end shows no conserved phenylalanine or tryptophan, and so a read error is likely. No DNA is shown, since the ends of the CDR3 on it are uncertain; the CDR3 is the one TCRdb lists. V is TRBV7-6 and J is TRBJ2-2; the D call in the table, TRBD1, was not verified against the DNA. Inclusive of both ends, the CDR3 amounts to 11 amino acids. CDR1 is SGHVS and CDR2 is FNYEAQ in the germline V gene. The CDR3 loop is CASSSHQRNRG.

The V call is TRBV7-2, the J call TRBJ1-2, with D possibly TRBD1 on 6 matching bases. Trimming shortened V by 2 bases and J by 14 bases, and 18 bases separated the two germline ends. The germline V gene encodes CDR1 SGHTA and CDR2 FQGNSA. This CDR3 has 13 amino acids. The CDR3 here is CASSLYALGGHTF. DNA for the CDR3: TGTGCCAGCAGCTTATATGCCCTGGGGGGGCATACCTTC.

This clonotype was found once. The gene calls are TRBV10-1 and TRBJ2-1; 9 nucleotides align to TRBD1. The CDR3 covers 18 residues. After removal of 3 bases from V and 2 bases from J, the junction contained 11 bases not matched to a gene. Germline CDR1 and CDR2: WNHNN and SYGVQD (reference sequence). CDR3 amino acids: CASSDRLPGTGTYNEQFF. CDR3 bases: TGCGCCAGCAGTGACCGACTTCCCGGGACAGGGACCTACAATGAGCAGTTCTTC.

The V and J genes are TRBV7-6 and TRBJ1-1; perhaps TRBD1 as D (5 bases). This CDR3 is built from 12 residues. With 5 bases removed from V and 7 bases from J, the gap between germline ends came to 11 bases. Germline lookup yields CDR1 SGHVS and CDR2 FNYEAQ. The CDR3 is CASSQTGGEAFF. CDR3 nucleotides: TGTGCCAGCAGCCAAACCGGGGGTGAAGCTTTCTTT. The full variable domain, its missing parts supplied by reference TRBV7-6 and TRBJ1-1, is GAGVSQSPRYKVTKRGQDVALRCDPISGHVSLYWYRQALGQGPEFLTYFNYEAQQDKSGLPNDRFSAERPEGSISTLTIQRTEQRDSAMYRCASSQTGGEAFFGQGTRLTVV.

The DNA of the CDR3 is TGTGCCAGCAGTCCCTTAAAAACCCTAGCGGGAGGGCCTGATGAGCAGTTCTTC. Protein sequence: CASSPLKTLAGGPDEQFF. The chain is built from TRBV7-3 and TRBJ2-1, with 12 bases matching TRBD2. This CDR3 contains 18 residues. Germline values: CDR1 SGHTA, CDR2 FQGTGA. After removal of 6 bases from V and 8 bases from J, the junction contained 17 bases not matched to a gene.

The CDR3 here is CASSKGTGEGNEQFF. The DNA of the CDR3 is TGCGCCAGCAGCAAGGGGACAGGGGAGGGGAATGAGCAGTTCTTC. This rearrangement joins TRBV5-1 to TRBJ2-1, with 10 bases matching TRBD1. The J segment lost 7 bases and the V segment lost 4 bases, leaving 8 bases of the junction unmatched. There are 15 residues in the CDR3. Germline V lookup: CDR1 SGHRS, CDR2 YFSETQ.

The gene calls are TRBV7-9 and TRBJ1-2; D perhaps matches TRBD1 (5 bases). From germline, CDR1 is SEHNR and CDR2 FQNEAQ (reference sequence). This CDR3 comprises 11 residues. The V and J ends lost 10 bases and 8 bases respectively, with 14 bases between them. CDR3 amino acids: CATSGDVGYTF. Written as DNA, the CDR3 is TGTGCCACCTCGGGGGACGTGGGCTACACCTTC.

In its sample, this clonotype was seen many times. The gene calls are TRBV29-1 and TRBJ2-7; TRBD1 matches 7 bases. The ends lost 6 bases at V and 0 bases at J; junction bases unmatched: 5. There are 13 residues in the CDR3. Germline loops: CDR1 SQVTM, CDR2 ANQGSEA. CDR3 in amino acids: CSVAGGSSYEQYF. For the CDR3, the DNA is TGCAGCGTCGCAGGGGGTAGCTCCTACGAGCAGTACTTC.

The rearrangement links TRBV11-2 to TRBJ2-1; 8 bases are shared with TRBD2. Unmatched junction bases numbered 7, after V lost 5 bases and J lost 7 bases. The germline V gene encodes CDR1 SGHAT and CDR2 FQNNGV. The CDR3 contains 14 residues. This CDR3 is CASSRVGGGNEQFF. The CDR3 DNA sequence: TGTGCCAGCAGCCGAGTCGGCGGGGGGAATGAGCAGTTCTTC. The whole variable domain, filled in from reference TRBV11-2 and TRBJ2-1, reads EAGVAQSPRYKIIEKRQSVAFWCNPISGHATLYWYQQILGQGPKLLIQFQNNGVVDDSQLPKDRFSAERLKGVDSTLKIQPAKLEDSAVYLCASSRVGGGNEQFFGPGTRLTVL.

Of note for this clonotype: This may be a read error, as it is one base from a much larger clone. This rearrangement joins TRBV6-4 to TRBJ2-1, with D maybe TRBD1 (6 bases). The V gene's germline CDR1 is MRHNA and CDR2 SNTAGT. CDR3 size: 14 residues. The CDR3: CASSKMTGNNERFF. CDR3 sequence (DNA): TGTGCCAGCAGCAAAATGACAGGCAACAATGAGCGGTTCTTC.

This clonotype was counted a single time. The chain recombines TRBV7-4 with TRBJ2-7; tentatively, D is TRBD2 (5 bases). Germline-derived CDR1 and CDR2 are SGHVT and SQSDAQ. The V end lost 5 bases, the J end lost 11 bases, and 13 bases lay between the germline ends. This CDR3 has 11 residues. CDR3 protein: CASSIGTGKYF. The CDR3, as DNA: TGTGCCAGCAGCATAGGAACCGGGAAGTACTTC.

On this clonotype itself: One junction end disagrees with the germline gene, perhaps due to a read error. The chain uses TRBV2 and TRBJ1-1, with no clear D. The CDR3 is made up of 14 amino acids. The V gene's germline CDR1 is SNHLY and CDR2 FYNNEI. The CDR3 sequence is CAISESRVTSEAFF. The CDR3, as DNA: TGTGCCATCAGTGAGTCCCGAGTAACGTCTGAAGCTTTCTTT.

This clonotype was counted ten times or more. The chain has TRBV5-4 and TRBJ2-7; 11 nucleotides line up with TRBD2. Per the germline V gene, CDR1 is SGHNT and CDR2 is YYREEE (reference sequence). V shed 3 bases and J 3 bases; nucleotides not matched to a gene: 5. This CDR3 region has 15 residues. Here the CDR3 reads CASSSLGTSGYEQYF. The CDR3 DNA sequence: TGTGCCAGCAGCTCACTCGGGACTAGCGGCTACGAGCAGTACTTC.

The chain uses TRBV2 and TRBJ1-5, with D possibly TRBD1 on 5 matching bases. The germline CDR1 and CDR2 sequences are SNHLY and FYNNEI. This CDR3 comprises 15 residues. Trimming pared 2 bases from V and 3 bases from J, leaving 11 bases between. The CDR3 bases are TGTGCCAGCAGTGAACAAGGGGTGGTCAATCAGCCCCAGCATTTT. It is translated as CASSEQGVVNQPQHF.

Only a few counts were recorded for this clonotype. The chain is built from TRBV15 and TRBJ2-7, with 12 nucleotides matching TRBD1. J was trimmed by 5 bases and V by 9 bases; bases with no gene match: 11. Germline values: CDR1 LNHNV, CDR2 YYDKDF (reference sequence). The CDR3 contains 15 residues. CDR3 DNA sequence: TGTGCCACGAAACCGGGACAGGGGGCTTGGGACGAGCAGTACTTC. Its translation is CATKPGQGAWDEQYF.

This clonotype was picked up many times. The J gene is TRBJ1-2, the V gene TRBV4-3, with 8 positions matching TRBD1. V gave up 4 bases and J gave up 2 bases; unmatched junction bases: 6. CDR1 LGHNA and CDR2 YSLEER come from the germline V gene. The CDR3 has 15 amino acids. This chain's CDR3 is CASSREDRVNYGYTF. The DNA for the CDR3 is TGCGCCAGCAGCCGGGAGGACAGGGTCAACTATGGCTACACCTTC.

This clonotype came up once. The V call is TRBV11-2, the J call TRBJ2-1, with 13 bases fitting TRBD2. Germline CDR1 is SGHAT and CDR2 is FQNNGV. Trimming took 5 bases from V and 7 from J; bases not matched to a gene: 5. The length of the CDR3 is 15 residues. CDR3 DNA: TGTGCCAGCAGCCTGGGACTAGCGGGGCATAATGAGCAGTTCTTC. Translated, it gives CASSLGLAGHNEQFF.

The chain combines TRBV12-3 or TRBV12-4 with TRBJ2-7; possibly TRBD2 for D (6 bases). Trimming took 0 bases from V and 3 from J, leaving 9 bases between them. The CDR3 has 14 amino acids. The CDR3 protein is CASSLARDFYEQYF. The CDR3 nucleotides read TGTGCCAGCAGTTTAGCGCGGGATTTCTACGAGCAGTACTTC.

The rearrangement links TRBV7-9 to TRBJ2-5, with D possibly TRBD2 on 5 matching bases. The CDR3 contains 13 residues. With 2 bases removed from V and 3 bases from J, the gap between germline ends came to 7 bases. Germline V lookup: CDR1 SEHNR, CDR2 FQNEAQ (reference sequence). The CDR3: CASSLQEEETQYF. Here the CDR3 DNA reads TGTGCCAGCAGCTTACAGGAGGAAGAGACCCAGTACTTC.

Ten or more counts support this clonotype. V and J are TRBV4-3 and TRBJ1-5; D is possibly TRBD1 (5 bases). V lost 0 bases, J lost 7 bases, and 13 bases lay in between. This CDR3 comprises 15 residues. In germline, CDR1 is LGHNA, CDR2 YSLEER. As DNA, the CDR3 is TGCGCCAGCAGCCAAGATAGTGCAGGGCGCCAGCCCCAGCATTTT. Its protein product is CASSQDSAGRQPQHF.

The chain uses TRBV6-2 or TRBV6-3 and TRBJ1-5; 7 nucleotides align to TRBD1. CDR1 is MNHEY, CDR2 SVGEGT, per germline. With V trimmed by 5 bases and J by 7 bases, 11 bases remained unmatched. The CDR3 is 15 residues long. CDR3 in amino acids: CASSPPGQPSQPQHF. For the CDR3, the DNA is TGTGCCAGCAGTCCTCCGGGACAGCCTTCACAGCCCCAGCATTTT.

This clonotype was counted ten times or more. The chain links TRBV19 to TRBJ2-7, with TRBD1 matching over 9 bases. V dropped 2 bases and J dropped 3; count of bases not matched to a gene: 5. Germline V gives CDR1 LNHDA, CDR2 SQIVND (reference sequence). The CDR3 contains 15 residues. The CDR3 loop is CASSIWTGDHYEQYF. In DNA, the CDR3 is TGTGCCAGTAGTATATGGACAGGGGACCACTACGAGCAGTACTTC.

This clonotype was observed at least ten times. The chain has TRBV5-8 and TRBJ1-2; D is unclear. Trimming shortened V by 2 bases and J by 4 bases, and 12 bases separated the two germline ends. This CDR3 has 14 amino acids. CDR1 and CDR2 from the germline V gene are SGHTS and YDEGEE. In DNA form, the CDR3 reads TGTGCCAGCAGCTTAGGCCAGAACCGCTATGGCTACACCTTC. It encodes CASSLGQNRYGYTF.

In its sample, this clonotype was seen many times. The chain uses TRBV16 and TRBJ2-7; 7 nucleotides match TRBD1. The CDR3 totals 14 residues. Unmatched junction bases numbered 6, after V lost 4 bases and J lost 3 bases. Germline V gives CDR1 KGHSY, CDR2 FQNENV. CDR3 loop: CASSRTGPYYEQYF. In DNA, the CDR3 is TGTGCCAGCAGCCGGACAGGTCCTTACTACGAGCAGTACTTC.

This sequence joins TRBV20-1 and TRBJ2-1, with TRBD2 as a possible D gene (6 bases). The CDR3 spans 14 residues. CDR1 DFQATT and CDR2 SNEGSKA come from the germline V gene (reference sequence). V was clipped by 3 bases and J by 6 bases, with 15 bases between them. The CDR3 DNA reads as TGCAGTGCTAGTGACGGGGAGGATAGCAATGAGCAGTTCTTC. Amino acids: CSASDGEDSNEQFF.

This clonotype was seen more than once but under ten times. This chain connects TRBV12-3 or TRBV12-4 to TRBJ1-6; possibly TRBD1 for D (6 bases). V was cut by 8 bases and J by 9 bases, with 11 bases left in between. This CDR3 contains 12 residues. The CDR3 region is CASQLQGSPLHF. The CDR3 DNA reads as TGTGCCAGCCAACTACAGGGTTCACCCCTCCACTTT.

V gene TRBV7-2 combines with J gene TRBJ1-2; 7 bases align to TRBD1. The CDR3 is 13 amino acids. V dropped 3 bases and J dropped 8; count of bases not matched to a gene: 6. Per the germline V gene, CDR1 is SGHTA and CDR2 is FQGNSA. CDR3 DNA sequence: TGTGCCAGCAGCTTTTACAGGGGTTCCGGCTACACCTTC. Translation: CASSFYRGSGYTF.

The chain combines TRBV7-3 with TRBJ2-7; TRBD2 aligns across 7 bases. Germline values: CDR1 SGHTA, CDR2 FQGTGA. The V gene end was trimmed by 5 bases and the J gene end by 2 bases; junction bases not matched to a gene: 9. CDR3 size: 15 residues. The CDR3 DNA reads TGTGCCAGCAGCCTCCAGCGGGGAAGCCCCTACGAGCAGTACTTC. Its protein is CASSLQRGSPYEQYF.

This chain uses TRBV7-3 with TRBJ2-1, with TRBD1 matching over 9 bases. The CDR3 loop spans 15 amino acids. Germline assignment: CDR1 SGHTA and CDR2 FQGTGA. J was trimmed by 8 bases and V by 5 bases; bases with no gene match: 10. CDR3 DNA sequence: TGTGCCAGCAGCCTCGGACAGGGGCGGAACGATGAGCAGTTCTTC. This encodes CASSLGQGRNDEQFF.

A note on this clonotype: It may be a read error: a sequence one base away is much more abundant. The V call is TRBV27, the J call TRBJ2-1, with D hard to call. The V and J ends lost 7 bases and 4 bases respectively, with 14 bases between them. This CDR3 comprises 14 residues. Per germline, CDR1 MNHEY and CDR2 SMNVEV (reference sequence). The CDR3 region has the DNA TGTGCCAGCATTTATGGAGCTGTTTACAATGAGCAGTTCTTC. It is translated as CASIYGAVYNEQFF.

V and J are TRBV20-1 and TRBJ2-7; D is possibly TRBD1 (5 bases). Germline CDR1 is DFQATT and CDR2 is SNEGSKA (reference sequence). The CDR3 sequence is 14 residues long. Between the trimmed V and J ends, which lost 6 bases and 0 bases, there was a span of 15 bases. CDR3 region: CSARPGHSSYEQYF. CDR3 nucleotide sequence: TGCAGTGCCCGCCCTGGACACTCCTCCTACGAGCAGTACTTC.